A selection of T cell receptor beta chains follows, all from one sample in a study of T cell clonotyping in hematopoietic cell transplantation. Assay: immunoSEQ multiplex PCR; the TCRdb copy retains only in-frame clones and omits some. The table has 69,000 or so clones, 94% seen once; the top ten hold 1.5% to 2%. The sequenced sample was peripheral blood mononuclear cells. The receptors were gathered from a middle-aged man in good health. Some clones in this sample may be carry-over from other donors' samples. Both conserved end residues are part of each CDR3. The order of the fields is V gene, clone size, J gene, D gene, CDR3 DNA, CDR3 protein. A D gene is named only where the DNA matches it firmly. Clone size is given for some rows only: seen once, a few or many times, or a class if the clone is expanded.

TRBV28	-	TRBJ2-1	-	TGTGCCAGCAGTCGAGTAAGGGAAATGGACAATGAGCAGTTCTTC	CASSRVREMDNEQFF
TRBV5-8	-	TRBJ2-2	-	TGTGCCAGCAGCCTGCCACGGGGGGAGCTGTTTTTT	CASSLPRGELFF
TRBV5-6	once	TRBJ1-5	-	TGTGCCAGCAGCTTGCACGGTCAGCCCCAGCATTTT	CASSLHGQPQHF
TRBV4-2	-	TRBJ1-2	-	TGTGCCAGCAGCCCCTCCGCGGACAGACCTAACTATGGCTACACCTTC	CASSPSADRPNYGYTF
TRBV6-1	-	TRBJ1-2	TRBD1	TGTGCCAGCAGTGAAGAGGGGGCCCTTTTTCGCTACACCTTC	CASSEEGALFRYTF
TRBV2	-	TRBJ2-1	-	TGTGCCAGCAGCGTCTCGCGGGGACGGGATGAGCAGTTCTTC	CASSVSRGRDEQFF
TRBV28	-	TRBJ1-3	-	TGTGCCAGCAAGGGGGGTCCTAGCTCTGGAAACACCATATATTTT	CASKGGPSSGNTIYF
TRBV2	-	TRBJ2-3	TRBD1	TGTGCCAGCAGCCGGGACAGGGCCACAGATACGCAGTATTTT	CASSRDRATDTQYF
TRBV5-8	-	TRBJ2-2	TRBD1	TGTGCCAGCAGCTTGCGGACAGGGGTCACCGGGGAGCTGTTTTTT	CASSLRTGVTGELFF
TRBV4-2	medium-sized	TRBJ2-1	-	TGTGCCAGCAGCCAAGAAGGCGGAAGCGCCTACAATGAGCAGTTCTTC	CASSQEGGSAYNEQFF
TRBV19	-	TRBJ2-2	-	TGTGCCAGTACTTCTTCGGCGGGGTGGGGAGCCGGGGAGCTGTTTTTT	CASTSSAGWGAGELFF
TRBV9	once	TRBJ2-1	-	TGTGCCAGCAGCGTAGCGGCCGTGGGGGTATGGAATGAGCAGTTCTTC	CASSVAAVGVWNEQFF
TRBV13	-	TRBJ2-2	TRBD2	TGTGCCAGCAGCTTAGGGACTAGCCCGGGGGAGCTGTTTTTT	CASSLGTSPGELFF
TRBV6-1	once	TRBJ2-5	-	TGTGCCAGCAGTGGACCTCGGCTACGTCCCCAAGAGACCCAGTACTTC	CASSGPRLRPQETQYF
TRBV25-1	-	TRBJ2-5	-	TGTGCCAGCAGTGCAGGGAACAGGTTTCGTGGAGAGACCCAGTACTTC	CASSAGNRFRGETQYF
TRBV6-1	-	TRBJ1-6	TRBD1	TGTGCCAGCAGTGGAGGGACAGGCTATAATTCACCCCTCCACTTT	CASSGGTGYNSPLHF
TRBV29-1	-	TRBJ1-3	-	TGCAGCGCAATTTTAAACTCTGGAAACACCATATATTTT	CSAILNSGNTIYF
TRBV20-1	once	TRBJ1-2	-	TGCAGTGCTAGAGGTCTTGCCTACGACTTC	CSARGLAYDF
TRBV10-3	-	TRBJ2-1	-	TGTGCCATCAGTGATTGGCCTCACAATGAGCAGTTCTTC	CAISDWPHNEQFF
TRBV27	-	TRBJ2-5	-	TGTGCCAGCTCCCGAACTGGAAGGGGCGTCCTACAAGAGACCCAGTACTTC	CASSRTGRGVLQETQYF
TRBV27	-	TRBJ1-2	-	TGTGCCAGCAGTACCGGGGAACGAGCGGATGGCTACACCTTC	CASSTGERADGYTF
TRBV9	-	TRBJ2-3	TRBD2	TGTGCCAGCAGCCTAGCGGGGGGGGGCACAGATACGCAGTATTTT	CASSLAGGGTDTQYF
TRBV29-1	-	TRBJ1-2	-	TGCAGCGTACGAGAAGATGGCTACACCTTC	CSVREDGYTF
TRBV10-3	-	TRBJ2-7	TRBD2	TGTGCCATCAGTGACTTAGCCGGGACTAGTCAATACGAGCAGTACTTC	CAISDLAGTSQYEQYF
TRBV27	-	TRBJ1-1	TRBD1	TGTGCCAGCAGTTCGTGGGACAGGGGACGTGGCACTGAAGCTTTCTTT	CASSSWDRGRGTEAFF
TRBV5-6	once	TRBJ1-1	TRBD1	TGTGCCAGCAGCCCTGACAGGGGGCAAGGCACCACTGAAGCTTTCTTT	CASSPDRGQGTTEAFF
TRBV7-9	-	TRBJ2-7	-	TGTGCCAGCCAACCAATAGCAACTACTTACGAGCAGTACTTC	CASQPIATTYEQYF
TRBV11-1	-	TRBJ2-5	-	TGTGCCAGCAGCTTGGAACAGCCTCAAGAGACCCAGTACTTC	CASSLEQPQETQYF
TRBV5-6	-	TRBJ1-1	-	TGTGCCAGCAGCCGTGTCGGGCAGAGAGAAGCTTTCTTT	CASSRVGQREAFF
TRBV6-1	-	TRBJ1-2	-	TGTGCCAGCAGTGACAGGGTGGATGGCTACACCTTC	CASSDRVDGYTF
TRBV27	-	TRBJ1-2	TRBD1	TGTGCCAGCAGTCCCCGGACAGGGAAGGTTGGCTACACCTTC	CASSPRTGKVGYTF
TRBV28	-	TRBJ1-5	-	TGTGCCAGCAGTCACGATAATTCAAGGAATCAGCCCCAGCATTTT	CASSHDNSRNQPQHF
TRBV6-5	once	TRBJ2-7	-	TGTGCCAGCAGAAGGGGCGGGGGCACTCCCTACGAGCAGTACTTC	CASRRGGGTPYEQYF
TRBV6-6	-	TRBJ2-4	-	TGTGCCAGCAGCATACTTGCGGTAGCCAAAAACATTCAGTACTTC	CASSILAVAKNIQYF
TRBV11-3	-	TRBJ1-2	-	TGTGCCAGCAGCTTACCCCGGACTTCCCCTGTGGGCTATGGCTACACCTTC	CASSLPRTSPVGYGYTF